This entry lists 26 T cell receptor beta chains sequenced from one sample in a study of regulatory T cells in long-lasting Graves disease. Relying on iRepertoire HTBI primers and Arm-PCR of CDR3 regions, the team built TCR beta libraries. TCRdb independently ran MiXCR on the multiplex PCR reads; one entry per CDR3 protein. The data show 350,000 to 500,000 distinct CDR3 sequences, roughly 15% seen once. The sample's time point: newly diagnosed GD, antithyroid drugs for less than 3 months. PBMC RNA served as the TCR library source. The data were also submitted as part of a second study, on T cells in Graves' hyperthyroidism and ophthalmopathy.

Source: peripheral blood mononuclear cells (PBMCs), taken at new diagnosis, from a patient treated with antithyroid drugs. The receptors were gathered from a woman between 18 and 30 years old with Graves disease.

This clonotype was recorded many times. The V call is TRBV12-3 or TRBV12-4, the J call TRBJ1-2, with D maybe TRBD1 (5 bases). The CDR3 runs 12 residues. Trimming took 6 bases from V and 10 from J, leaving 15 bases between them. The CDR3 region has the DNA TGTGCCAGCAGCGGGGGGGGGTTAGACTACACCTTC. It specifies CASSGGGLDYTF.

This clonotype was seen a handful of times. The V gene is TRBV5-1, the J gene TRBJ2-1; D ambiguous. The V end was cut by 1 base, the J end by 0 bases, with 11 bases between. The CDR3 is made up of 16 amino acids. Germline V gene data show CDR1 as SGHRS and CDR2 as YFSETQ. CDR3 in DNA: TGCGCCAGCAGCTTGAAGGCCCTCAGCTCCTACAATGAGCAGTTCTTC. Translating gives CASSLKALSSYNEQFF.

This clonotype was recorded many times. The chain couples TRBV6-1 to TRBJ2-6, with D perhaps matching TRBD2 (7 bases). Trimming pared 8 bases from V and 0 bases from J, leaving 23 bases between. Germline V gene data show CDR1 as MNHNS and CDR2 as SASEGT. The CDR3 is 19 amino acids. The CDR3 sequence is CASRKGGDGALSGANVLTF. The CDR3, as DNA: TGTGCCAGCCGAAAAGGGGGGGATGGGGCCCTCTCTGGGGCCAACGTCCTGACTTTC.

This clonotype appeared many times. Here the CDR3 reads CSATNNEQFF. The CDR3, as DNA: TGCAGTGCGACAAACAATGAGCAGTTCTTC. The chain employs TRBV20-1 and TRBJ2-1; D remains ambiguous. The CDR3 has 10 residues. CDR1 and CDR2 from the germline V gene are DFQATT and SNEGSKA (reference sequence). Deletions cut 6 bases from V and 5 bases from J, with 5 bases between.

Regarding this clonotype: This could be a read error, since a much larger clone is one nucleotide away. This rearrangement joins TRBV20-1 to TRBJ2-1; maybe TRBD1 (8 bases). This CDR3 spans 13 amino acids. The germline V gene encodes CDR1 DFQATT and CDR2 SNEGSKA (reference sequence). V was cut by 5 bases and J by 10 bases, with 18 bases left in between. The CDR3 is CSALDRGGYEQFF. The CDR3 DNA is TGCAGTGCTCTTGACAGGGGAGGGTACGAGCAGTTCTTC.

In its sample, this clonotype was seen once. The rearrangement links TRBV2 to TRBJ2-3, with D perhaps TRBD1 (7 bases). CDR1 and CDR2 (germline): SNHLY, FYNNEI. The CDR3 contains 14 residues. Trimming left V 8 bases short and J 0 bases short, with 12 bases between. In DNA, the CDR3 is TGTGCCAGCGGCGGGACAGCTAGCACAGATACGCAGTATTTT. Translating it yields CASGGTASTDTQYF.

This clonotype was detected only a few times. The rearrangement joins TRBV9 to TRBJ2-2; D ambiguous. Germline V gives CDR1 SGDLS, CDR2 YYNGEE. V lost 0 bases and J 3 bases, leaving 6 bases between the germline ends. The CDR3 is 14 amino acids. CDR3 loop: CASSVARDTGELFF. The CDR3 coding sequence is TGTGCCAGCAGCGTAGCTCGCGACACCGGGGAGCTGTTTTTT.

This clonotype was observed a few times. The chain recombines TRBV2 with TRBJ2-4, with D hard to call. In germline, CDR1 is SNHLY, CDR2 FYNNEI. With 3 bases removed from V and 13 bases from J, the gap between germline ends came to 13 bases. The CDR3 runs 12 residues. The CDR3 DNA sequence: TGTGCCAGCAGTGAGAGTGGTTCGGGCCAGTACTTC. It encodes CASSESGSGQYF.

This chain's CDR3 is CATSESPGIYQPQHF. As DNA, the CDR3 is TGTGCCACCAGTGAGTCTCCAGGGATCTATCAGCCCCAGCATTTT. This chain uses TRBV24-1 with TRBJ1-5, with D tentatively TRBD1 (5 bases). Between the trimmed V and J ends, which lost 4 bases and 5 bases, there was a span of 14 bases. Germline loops: CDR1 KGHDR, CDR2 SFDVKD. This CDR3 spans 15 amino acids.

This clonotype was detected only a few times. This chain joins TRBV7-9 and TRBJ1-2, with D possibly being TRBD1 (5 bases). V was shortened by 5 bases and J by 8 bases, with 21 bases between the two germline ends. This CDR3 has 15 residues. CDR1 and CDR2 from the germline V gene are SEHNR and FQNEAQ (reference sequence). The CDR3 spells CASSQQGTPPSGYTF. CDR3 DNA sequence: TGTGCCAGCAGCCAACAAGGGACCCCTCCTAGCGGCTACACCTTC.

This clonotype has more than one count but fewer than ten. The chain is built from TRBV11-2 and TRBJ1-2, with TRBD1 identical over 10 bases. CDR1 SGHAT and CDR2 FQNNGV come from the germline V gene. CDR3 length: 15 amino acids. V gave up 5 bases and J gave up 4 bases; unmatched junction bases: 7. The CDR3 sequence is CASSPTGGASYGYTF. The CDR3 DNA is TGTGCCAGCAGCCCGACAGGGGGCGCTTCCTATGGCTACACCTTC.

The chain links TRBV6-5 to TRBJ2-7, with 11 bases that match TRBD2. The germline CDR1 and CDR2 sequences are MNHEY and SVGAGI. The CDR3 covers 16 residues. Trimming took 4 bases from V and 1 from J; bases not matched to a gene: 6. The DNA of the CDR3 is TGTGCCAGCAGTTCCTTACTAGCGGGAGCTTCCTACGAGCAGTACTTC. Translating it yields CASSSLLAGASYEQYF.

To note about this clonotype: A much bigger clone sits one base away, suggesting this may be a read error. V and J are TRBV12-3 or TRBV12-4 and TRBJ2-2; D is possibly TRBD2 (5 bases). The CDR3 is 15 amino acids. CDR3 in DNA: TGTGCCAGCCTGAGTGTGCCGCTGAACACCGGGGTGCTGTTTTTT. Protein: CASLSVPLNTGVLFF.

The rearrangement joins TRBV7-9 to TRBJ2-3, with 13 positions matching TRBD2. Germline CDR1 reads SEHNR; CDR2 reads FQNEAQ (reference sequence). The length of the CDR3 is 16 residues. V shed 5 bases and J 5 bases; nucleotides not matched to a gene: 7. This chain's CDR3 is CASSNRGLAGVDTQYF. CDR3 nucleotides: TGTGCCAGCAGCAACAGAGGACTAGCGGGAGTAGATACGCAGTATTTT.

This clonotype was recorded many times. The chain has TRBV6-1 and TRBJ2-1, with D unclear. This CDR3 is built from 15 residues. Germline values: CDR1 MNHNS, CDR2 SASEGT. The V gene lost 6 bases and the J gene lost 5 bases, with 17 bases spanning the gap. CDR3 nucleotides: TGTGCCAGCAGACGCCAAAGACTCGCGAACAATGAGCAGTTCTTC. Translating it yields CASRRQRLANNEQFF.

In regard to this clonotype: Since a much larger clone is just one base distant, this may be a read error. This chain joins TRBV6-9 and TRBJ1-1; 8 bases fit TRBD1. This CDR3 has 15 amino acids. Germline V gene lookup returns CDR1 MNHGY and CDR2 SVAAGI. This CDR3 reads CASSYGWTGRPEASF. The CDR3 DNA is TGTGCCAGCAGTTACGGGTGGACAGGGCGGCCTGAAGCTTCCTTT.

The table lists this clonotype with many counts. V and J are TRBV7-9 and TRBJ2-1; 14 nucleotides align to TRBD2. Germline V lookup: CDR1 SEHNR, CDR2 FQNEAQ (reference sequence). The V segment lost 5 bases and the J segment 3 bases; nucleotides outside the gene matches: 6. This CDR3 region has 17 residues. CDR3 in amino acids: CASSPGTSGSIYNEQFF. Written as DNA, the CDR3 is TGTGCCAGCAGCCCAGGGACTAGCGGGAGTATCTACAATGAGCAGTTCTTC.

This clonotype was counted many times. The junction and the germline gene differ at one end; a read error may be behind it. The chain recombines TRBV10-1 with TRBJ2-1; 16 nucleotides align to TRBD2. CDR1 is WNHNN, CDR2 SYGVQD, per germline (reference sequence). The CDR3 is made up of 17 amino acids. CDR3 protein: CASSELGLAGGPNEQFF. The CDR3 DNA reads TGCGCCAGCAGCGAGTTGGGACTAGCGGGAGGGCCGAATGAGCAGTTCTTC.

This clonotype came up many times. The chain employs TRBV3-1 and TRBJ1-5, with a weak D call TRBD1 (6 bases). Looked up from germline, CDR1 is LGHDT and CDR2 is YNNKEL (reference sequence). The V and J ends lost 1 base and 4 bases respectively, with 11 bases between them. The CDR3 is 15 residues long. CDR3 in DNA: TGTGCCAGCAGCCAAGGCCAGGGGAGTAATCAGCCCCAGCATTTT. Translated: CASSQGQGSNQPQHF.

In its sample, this clonotype was seen many times. This chain uses TRBV11-2 with TRBJ2-5, with 14 bases matching TRBD2. In germline, CDR1 is SGHAT, CDR2 FQNNGV. V lost 8 bases to trimming and J lost 5 bases; unmatched junction nucleotides: 10. The CDR3 runs to 16 residues. Written as DNA, the CDR3 is TGTGCCAGCCGGTACGGGACTAGCGGGAGCCGTGAGACCCAGTACTTC. This codes for CASRYGTSGSRETQYF.

A word on this clonotype: The CDR3 end shows no conserved phenylalanine or tryptophan, and so a read error is likely. The DNA is left out, because the CDR3 cannot be placed on it with certainty; the CDR3 is given as TCRdb lists it. The chain has TRBV10-1 and TRBJ2-5; the listed D gene, TRBD1, was not tested against the DNA. From its first to its last residue, the CDR3 has 9 amino acids. Looked up from germline, CDR1 is WNHNN and CDR2 is SYGVQD (reference sequence). The CDR3 loop reads CASIPGPPS.

This clonotype appeared many times. V gene TRBV28 combines with J gene TRBJ1-2, with TRBD1 matching over 7 bases. This CDR3 contains 14 residues. V lost 4 bases to trimming and J lost 6 bases; unmatched junction nucleotides: 8. Germline lookup yields CDR1 MDHEN and CDR2 SYDVKM. CDR3 sequence (DNA): TGTGCCAGCAGTTCAAGAGACAGGGTTCATGGCTACACCTTC. Amino acids: CASSSRDRVHGYTF.

This clonotype was picked up many times. The CDR3 DNA follows: TGTGCCAGCAGTGCGGCCTACGAGCAGTACTTC. This translates into CASSAAYEQYF. The chain links TRBV2 to TRBJ2-7; D gene ambiguous. The germline gives CDR1 SNHLY, CDR2 FYNNEI. V lost 4 bases to trimming and J lost 2 bases, with 3 bases between them. This CDR3 contains 11 residues.

This clonotype showed up just a few times. This chain uses TRBV20-1 with TRBJ2-1; D is ambiguous. Germline V gives CDR1 DFQATT, CDR2 SNEGSKA (reference sequence). Trimming shortened V by 4 bases and J by 8 bases, and 3 bases separated the two germline ends. The CDR3 covers 9 residues. The CDR3 DNA follows: TGCAGTGCTATGGATGAGCAGTTCTTC. Encoded protein: CSAMDEQFF.

At least ten counts were recorded for this clonotype. The rearrangement joins TRBV27 to TRBJ2-7; 11 nucleotides agree with TRBD2. This CDR3 contains 15 residues. Germline assignment: CDR1 MNHEY and CDR2 SMNVEV (reference sequence). The junction had 6 bases not matched to a gene; V was cut back by 4 bases and J by 4 bases. The CDR3 is CASSSRTSGFYEQYF. The CDR3 DNA follows: TGTGCCAGCAGTTCGCGGACTAGCGGGTTTTACGAGCAGTACTTC.

This chain links TRBV12-3 or TRBV12-4 with TRBJ2-5, with no clear D. This CDR3 has 16 residues. The germline V and J ends were trimmed by 5 bases and 0 bases, with 16 bases remaining between them. The CDR3 loop reads CASSETALGYQETQYF. The CDR3 DNA is TGTGCCAGCAGTGAAACCGCATTAGGGTACCAAGAGACCCAGTACTTC.